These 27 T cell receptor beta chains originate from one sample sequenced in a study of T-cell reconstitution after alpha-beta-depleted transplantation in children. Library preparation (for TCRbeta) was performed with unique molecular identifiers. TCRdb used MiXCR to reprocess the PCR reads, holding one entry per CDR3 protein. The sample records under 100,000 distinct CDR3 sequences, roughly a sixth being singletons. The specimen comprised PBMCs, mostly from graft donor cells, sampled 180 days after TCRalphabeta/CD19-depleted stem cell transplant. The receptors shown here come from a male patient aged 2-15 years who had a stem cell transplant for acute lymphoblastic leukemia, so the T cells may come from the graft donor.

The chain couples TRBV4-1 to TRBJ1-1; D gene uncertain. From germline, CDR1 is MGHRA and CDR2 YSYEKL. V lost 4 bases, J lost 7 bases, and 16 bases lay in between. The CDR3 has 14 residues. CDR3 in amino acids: CASSRLAARDEAFF. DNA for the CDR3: TGCGCCAGCAGCCGTCTGGCGGCCCGGGATGAAGCTTTCTTT.

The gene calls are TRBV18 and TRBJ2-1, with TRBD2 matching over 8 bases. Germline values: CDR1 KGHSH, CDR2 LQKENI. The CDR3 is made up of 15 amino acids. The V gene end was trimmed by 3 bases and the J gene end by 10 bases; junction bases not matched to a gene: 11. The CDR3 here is CASSPGREESREQFF. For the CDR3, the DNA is TGTGCCAGCTCACCGGGGCGGGAGGAATCCAGGGAGCAGTTCTTC.

This CDR3 is CSAALKGLAANEQFF. CDR3 nucleotides: TGCAGTGCTGCCCTTAAGGGACTAGCGGCCAATGAGCAGTTCTTC. The V gene is TRBV20-1, the J gene TRBJ2-1, with 11 bases matching TRBD2. V lost 5 bases to trimming and J lost 6 bases; unmatched junction nucleotides: 9. Germline CDR1 DFQATT, CDR2 SNEGSKA (reference sequence). The CDR3 contains 15 residues.

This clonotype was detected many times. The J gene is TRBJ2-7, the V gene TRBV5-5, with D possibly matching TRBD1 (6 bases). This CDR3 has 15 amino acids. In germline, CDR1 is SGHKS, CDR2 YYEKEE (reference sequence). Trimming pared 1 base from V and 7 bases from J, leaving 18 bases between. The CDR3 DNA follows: TGTGCCAGCAGCTTGTCGGGACAAAGATCTTTGGAGCAGTACTTC. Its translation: CASSLSGQRSLEQYF.

The CDR3 DNA reads TGTGCCAGCAGTCCTTGGACAGGCCAGAACACCGGGGAGCTGTTTTTT. Translation: CASSPWTGQNTGELFF. The chain combines TRBV27 with TRBJ2-2, with 7 bases identical to TRBD1. With 5 bases clipped from V and 1 base from J, the junction kept 7 bases outside the gene matches. This CDR3 contains 16 residues. Looked up from germline, CDR1 is MNHEY and CDR2 is SMNVEV (reference sequence).

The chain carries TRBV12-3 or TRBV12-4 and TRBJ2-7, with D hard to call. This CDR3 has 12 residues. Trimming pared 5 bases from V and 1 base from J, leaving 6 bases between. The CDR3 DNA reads TGTGCCAGCAGTCTTAGATCCTACGAGCAGTACTTC. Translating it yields CASSLRSYEQYF.

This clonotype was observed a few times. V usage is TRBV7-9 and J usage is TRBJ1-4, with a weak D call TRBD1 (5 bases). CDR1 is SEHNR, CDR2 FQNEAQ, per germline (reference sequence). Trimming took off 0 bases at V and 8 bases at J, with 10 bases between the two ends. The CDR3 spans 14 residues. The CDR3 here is CASSLAGAGEKLFF. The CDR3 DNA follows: TGTGCCAGCAGCTTAGCAGGGGCTGGGGAAAAACTGTTTTTT.

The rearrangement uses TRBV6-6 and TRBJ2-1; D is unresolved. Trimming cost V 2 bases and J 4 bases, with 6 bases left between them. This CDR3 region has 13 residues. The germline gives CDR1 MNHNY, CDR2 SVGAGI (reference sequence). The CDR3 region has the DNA TGTGCCAGCAGTTACCTAAGATACAATGAGCAGTTCTTC. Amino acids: CASSYLRYNEQFF.

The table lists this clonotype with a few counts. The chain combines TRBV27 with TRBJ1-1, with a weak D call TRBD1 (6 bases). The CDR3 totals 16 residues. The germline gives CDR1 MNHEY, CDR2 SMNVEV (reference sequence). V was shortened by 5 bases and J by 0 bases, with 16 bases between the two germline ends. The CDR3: CASSPHTGPMNTEAFF. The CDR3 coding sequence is TGTGCCAGCAGTCCACATACAGGGCCTATGAACACTGAAGCTTTCTTT.

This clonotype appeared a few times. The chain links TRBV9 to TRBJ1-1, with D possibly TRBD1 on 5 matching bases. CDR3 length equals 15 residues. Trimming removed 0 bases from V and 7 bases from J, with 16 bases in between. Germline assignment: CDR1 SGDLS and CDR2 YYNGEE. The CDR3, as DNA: TGTGCCAGCAGCGTAGCGGGGGGGGTCCACTTTGAAGCTTTCTTT. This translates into CASSVAGGVHFEAFF.

CDR3 nucleotide sequence: TGCGCCAGCAGCTTGCTAGCGGGGGGCCTCGCGAACACCGGGGAGCTGTTTTTT. Residues: CASSLLAGGLANTGELFF. The chain is built from TRBV5-1 and TRBJ2-2; 11 bases line up with TRBD2. The CDR3 is 18 amino acids. The ends lost 1 base at V and 0 bases at J; junction bases unmatched: 5. Germline V CDR1 and CDR2: SGHRS, YFSETQ.

CDR3 residues: CSADDRGPWTEAFF. The CDR3 DNA follows: TGCAGTGCTGACGACAGGGGGCCCTGGACTGAAGCTTTCTTT. The chain combines TRBV20-1 with TRBJ1-1; 10 nucleotides match TRBD1. The CDR3 sequence is 14 residues long. Germline assignment: CDR1 DFQATT and CDR2 SNEGSKA (reference sequence). V shed 5 bases and J 5 bases; nucleotides not matched to a gene: 8.

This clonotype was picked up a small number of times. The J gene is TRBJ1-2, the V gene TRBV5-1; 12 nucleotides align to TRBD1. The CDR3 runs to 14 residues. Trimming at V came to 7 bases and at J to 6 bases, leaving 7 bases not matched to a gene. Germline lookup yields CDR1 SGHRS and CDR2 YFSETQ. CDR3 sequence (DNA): TGCGCCAGCGGGCGGGACAGGGGGCTTGATGGCTACACCTTC. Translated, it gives CASGRDRGLDGYTF.

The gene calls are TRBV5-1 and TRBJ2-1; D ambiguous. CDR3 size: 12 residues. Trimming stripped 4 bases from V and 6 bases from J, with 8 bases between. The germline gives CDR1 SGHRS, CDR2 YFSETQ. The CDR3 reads CASSQVSNEQFF. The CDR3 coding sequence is TGCGCCAGCAGCCAAGTGTCCAATGAGCAGTTCTTC. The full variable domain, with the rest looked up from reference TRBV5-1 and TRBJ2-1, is KAGVTQTPRYLIKTRGQQVTLSCSPISGHRSVSWYQQTPGQGLQFLFEYFSETQRNKGNFPGRFSGRQFSNSRSEMNVSTLELGDSALYLCASSQVSNEQFFGPGTRLTVL.

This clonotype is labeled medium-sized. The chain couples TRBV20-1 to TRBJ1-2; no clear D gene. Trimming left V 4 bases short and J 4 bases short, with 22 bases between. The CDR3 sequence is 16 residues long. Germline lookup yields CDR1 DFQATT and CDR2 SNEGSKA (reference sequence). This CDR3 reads CSANPRYKGSGYGYTF. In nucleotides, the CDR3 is TGCAGTGCTAATCCCCGATATAAGGGCTCGGGCTATGGCTACACCTTC.

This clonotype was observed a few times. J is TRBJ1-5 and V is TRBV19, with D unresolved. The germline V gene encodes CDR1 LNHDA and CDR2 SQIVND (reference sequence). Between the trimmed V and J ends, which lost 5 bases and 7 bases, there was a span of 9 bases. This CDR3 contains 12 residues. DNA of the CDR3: TGTGCCAGTAGTCCCCGTCTGCAGCCCCAGCATTTT. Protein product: CASSPRLQPQHF.

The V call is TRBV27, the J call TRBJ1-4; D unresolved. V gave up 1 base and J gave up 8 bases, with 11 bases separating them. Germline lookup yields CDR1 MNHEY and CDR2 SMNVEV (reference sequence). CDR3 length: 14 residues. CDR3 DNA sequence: TGTGCCAGCAGTTTATTAGCACAAGGGGAAAAACTGTTTTTT. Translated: CASSLLAQGEKLFF.

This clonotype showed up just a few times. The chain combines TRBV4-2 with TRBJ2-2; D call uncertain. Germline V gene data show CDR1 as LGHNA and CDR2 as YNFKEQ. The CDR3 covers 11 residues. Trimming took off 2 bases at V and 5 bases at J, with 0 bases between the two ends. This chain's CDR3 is CASSQTGELFF. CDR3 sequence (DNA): TGTGCCAGCAGCCAAACCGGGGAGCTGTTTTTT.

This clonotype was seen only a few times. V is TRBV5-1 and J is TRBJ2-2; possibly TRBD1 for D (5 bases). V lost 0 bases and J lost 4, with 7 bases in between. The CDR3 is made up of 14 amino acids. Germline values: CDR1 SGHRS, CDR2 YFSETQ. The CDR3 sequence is CASSLGGTTGELFF. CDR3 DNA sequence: TGCGCCAGCAGCTTGGGGGGCACCACCGGGGAGCTGTTTTTT.

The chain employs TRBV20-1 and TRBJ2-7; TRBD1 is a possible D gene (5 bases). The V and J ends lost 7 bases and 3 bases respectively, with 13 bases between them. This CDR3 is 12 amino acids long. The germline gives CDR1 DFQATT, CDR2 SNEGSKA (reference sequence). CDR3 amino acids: CSVDTPIYEQYF. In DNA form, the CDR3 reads TGCAGTGTGGACACACCGATCTACGAGCAGTACTTC.

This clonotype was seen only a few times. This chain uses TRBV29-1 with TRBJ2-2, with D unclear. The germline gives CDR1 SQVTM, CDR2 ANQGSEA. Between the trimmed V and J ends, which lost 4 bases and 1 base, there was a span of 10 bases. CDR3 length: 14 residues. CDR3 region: CSVVGQLNTGELFF. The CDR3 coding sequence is TGCAGCGTTGTCGGGCAGCTGAACACCGGGGAGCTGTTTTTT.

CDR3 sequence: CASSFGPRGNTGELFF. The DNA for the CDR3 is TGCGCCAGCAGCTTCGGCCCGAGGGGGAACACCGGGGAGCTGTTTTTT. The J gene is TRBJ2-2, the V gene TRBV5-1; possibly TRBD1 or TRBD2 for D (5 bases each). This CDR3 is built from 16 residues. Germline CDR1 and CDR2: SGHRS and YFSETQ. The ends were cut back, 2 bases at V and 1 base at J, with 12 bases in the middle.

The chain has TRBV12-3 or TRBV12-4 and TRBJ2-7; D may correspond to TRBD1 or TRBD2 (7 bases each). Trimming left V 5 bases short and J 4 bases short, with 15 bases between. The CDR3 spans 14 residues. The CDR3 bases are TGTGCCAGCAGTGGACGCAGGGGGGGGTACGAGCAGTACTTC. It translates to CASSGRRGGYEQYF.

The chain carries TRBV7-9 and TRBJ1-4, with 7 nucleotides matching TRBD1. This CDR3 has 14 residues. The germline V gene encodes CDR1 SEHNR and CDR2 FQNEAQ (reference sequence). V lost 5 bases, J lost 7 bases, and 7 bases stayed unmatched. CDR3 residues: CASSEQGPVEKLFF. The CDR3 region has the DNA TGTGCCAGCAGCGAACAGGGGCCCGTTGAAAAACTGTTTTTT.

In nucleotides, the CDR3 is TGTGCCAGCAGTCTAGGGACAGGGCCCAAAGAGACCCAGTACTTC. It is translated as CASSLGTGPKETQYF. The V and J genes are TRBV27 and TRBJ2-5, with TRBD1 matching over 9 bases. CDR1 is MNHEY, CDR2 SMNVEV, per germline (reference sequence). The CDR3 is 15 residues long. With 5 bases clipped from V and 3 bases from J, the junction kept 7 bases outside the gene matches.

The CDR3 DNA sequence: TGTGCCAGCAGCTTAGCCCAAGTGGGGGCGGCGCGTTACGAGCAGTACTTC. Protein sequence: CASSLAQVGAARYEQYF. The chain employs TRBV7-2 and TRBJ2-7; the D gene is possibly TRBD1 (6 bases). V lost 0 bases and J lost 4, with 19 bases in between. The germline V gene encodes CDR1 SGHTA and CDR2 FQGNSA. The CDR3 spans 17 residues.

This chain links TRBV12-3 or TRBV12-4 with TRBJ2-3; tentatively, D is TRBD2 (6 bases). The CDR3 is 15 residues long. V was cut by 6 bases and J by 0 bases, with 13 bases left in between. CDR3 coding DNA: TGTGCCAGCAGCCTCGGGACTGTAAGCACAGATACGCAGTATTTT. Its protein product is CASSLGTVSTDTQYF.